The clone carrying this T cell receptor (beta chain) was seen repeatedly, ten times or more. Bulk TCR libraries used previously described methods and listed TCR primers. MiXCR, run by TCRdb on the PCR reads, gives a single entry per CDR3 protein. The sample shows 300,000 to 400,000 distinct CDR3 sequences, roughly 23% of them seen only once. The CDR3 runs to 14 residues. CDR1 and CDR2 from the germline V gene are LNHDA and SQIVND (reference sequence). Trimming removed 3 bases at V and 0 bases at J, with 9 bases between. The data stem from a study of molecular identifiers for immune sequencing clone quantification. Study overall: With replicates, the RNA of around 18,000 or 91,000 naive CD8 cells was split five ways and four were sequenced.

The TCR comes from a human donor in good health. Some libraries in this study had Jurkat cell RNA spiked in. The rearrangement joins TRBV19 to TRBJ2-7, with no clear D. Input material: naive CD8+ T cells from blood, with Jurkat cell RNA spiked in. Subset indicated: FACS-sorted CD8+CD4-CCR7+CD45RA+ naive T cells. The DNA for the CDR3 is TGTGCCAGTAGTATGGCGCAGTACTCCTACGAGCAGTACTTC. The encoded protein is CASSMAQYSYEQYF. Looking up the rest from reference TRBV19 and TRBJ2-7 gives the full variable domain: DGGITQSPKYLFRKEGQNVTLSCEQNLNHDAMYWYRQDPGQGLRLIYYSQIVNDFQKGDIAEGYSVSREKKESFPLTVTSAQKNPTAFYLCASSMAQYSYEQYFGPGTRLTVT.